This TCR beta chain was documented in a study of T-cell reconstitution after alpha-beta-depleted transplantation in children. The V gene's germline CDR1 is KGHSH and CDR2 LQKENI. Trimming stripped 2 bases from V and 5 bases from J, with 0 bases between. The CDR3 runs 11 residues. Findings of the study overall: The study traced high day-60 TCRbeta diversity in some patients to surviving recipient T cells and thymic progenitors. Expanded graft clones numbering several hundred reportedly gave rise to alpha-beta T cells about two months after transplant. T-cell counts and diversity at one year following transplant were attributed mainly to newly produced T cells.

This clonotype was observed many times. What it binds is unknown. Unique molecular identifiers were used in preparing the TCRbeta library. TCRdb reprocessed the PCR reads with MiXCR, giving one entry per CDR3 protein. This table holds over 85,000 distinct CDR3 sequences, over 6% found once. The origin of this receptor is a boy between 2 and 10 years old with acute lymphoblastic leukemia, due to receive a stem cell transplant. The sample consisted of PBMCs, taken before TCRalphabeta/CD19-depleted stem cell transplant. The chain combines TRBV18 with TRBJ2-2; D is undetermined. The CDR3 DNA reads TGTGCCAGCTCACCAACCGGGGAGCTGTTTTTT. As protein: CASSPTGELFF.